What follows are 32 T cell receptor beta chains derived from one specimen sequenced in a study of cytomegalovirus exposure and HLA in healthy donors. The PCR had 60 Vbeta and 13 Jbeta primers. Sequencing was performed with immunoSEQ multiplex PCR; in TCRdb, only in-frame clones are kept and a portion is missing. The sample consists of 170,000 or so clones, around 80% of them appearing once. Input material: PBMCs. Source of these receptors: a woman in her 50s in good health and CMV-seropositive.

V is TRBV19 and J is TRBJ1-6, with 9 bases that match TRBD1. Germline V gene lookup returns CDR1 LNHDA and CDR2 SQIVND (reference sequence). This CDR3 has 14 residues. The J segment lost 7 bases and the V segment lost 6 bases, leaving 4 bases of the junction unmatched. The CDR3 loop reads CASRLDRGNSPLHF. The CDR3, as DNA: TGTGCCAGTAGGTTGGACAGGGGAAATTCACCCCTCCACTTT.

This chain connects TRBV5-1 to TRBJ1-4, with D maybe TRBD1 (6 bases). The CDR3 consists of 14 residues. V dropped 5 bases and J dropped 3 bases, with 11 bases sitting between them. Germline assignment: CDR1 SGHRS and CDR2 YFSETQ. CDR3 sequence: CASRQGSSNEKLFF. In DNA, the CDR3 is TGCGCCAGCAGGCAGGGGAGCTCTAATGAAAAACTGTTTTTT.

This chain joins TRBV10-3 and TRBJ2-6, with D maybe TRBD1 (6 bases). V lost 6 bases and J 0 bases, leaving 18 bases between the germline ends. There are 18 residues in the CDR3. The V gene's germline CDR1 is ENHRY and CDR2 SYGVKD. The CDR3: CAISAGAGDSSGANVLTF. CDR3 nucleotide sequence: TGTGCCATCAGCGCAGGGGCAGGGGATTCCTCTGGGGCCAACGTCCTGACTTTC.

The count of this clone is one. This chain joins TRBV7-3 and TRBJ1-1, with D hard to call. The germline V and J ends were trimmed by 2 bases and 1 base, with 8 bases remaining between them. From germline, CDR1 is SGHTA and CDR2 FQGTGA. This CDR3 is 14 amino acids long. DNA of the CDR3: TGTGCCAGCAGCTTAGGGCAGACGAACACTGAAGCTTTCTTT. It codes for CASSLGQTNTEAFF.

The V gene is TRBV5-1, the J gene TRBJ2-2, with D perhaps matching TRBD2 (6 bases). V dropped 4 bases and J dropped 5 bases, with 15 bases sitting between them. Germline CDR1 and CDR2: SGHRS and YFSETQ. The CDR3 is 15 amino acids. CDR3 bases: TGCGCCAGCAGCGACCAGCGGGCTGGGACCGGGGAGCTGTTTTTT. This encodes CASSDQRAGTGELFF.

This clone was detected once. As DNA, the CDR3 is TGTGCCAGCTCACTAGCGGGGGGGCCTGGAGCCGAGCAGTACTTC. It yields the protein CASSLAGGPGAEQYF. The genes are TRBV18 and TRBJ2-7, with TRBD2 matching over 11 bases. This CDR3 has 15 residues. Germline V gene sequence: CDR1 KGHSH, CDR2 LQKENI. Trimming removed 4 bases from V and 6 bases from J; junction bases left unmatched: 8.

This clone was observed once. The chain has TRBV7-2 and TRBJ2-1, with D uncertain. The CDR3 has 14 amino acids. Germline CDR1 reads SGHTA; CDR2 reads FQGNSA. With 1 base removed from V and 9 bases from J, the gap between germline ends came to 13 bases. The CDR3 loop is CASSLGLYPGEQFF. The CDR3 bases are TGTGCCAGCAGCTTAGGACTGTATCCCGGTGAGCAGTTCTTC.

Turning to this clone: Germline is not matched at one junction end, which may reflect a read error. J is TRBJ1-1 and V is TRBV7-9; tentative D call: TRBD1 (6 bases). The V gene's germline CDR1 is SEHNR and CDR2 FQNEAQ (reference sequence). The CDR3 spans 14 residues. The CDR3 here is CASTLQGGNTEAFF. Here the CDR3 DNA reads TGTGCCAGCACCTTACAGGGTGGGAACACTGAAGCTTTCTTT.

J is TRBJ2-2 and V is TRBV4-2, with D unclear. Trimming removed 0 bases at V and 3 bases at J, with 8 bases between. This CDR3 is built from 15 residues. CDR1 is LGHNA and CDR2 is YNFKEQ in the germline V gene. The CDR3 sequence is CASSQEALDTGELFF. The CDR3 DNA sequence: TGTGCCAGCAGCCAAGAAGCACTTGACACCGGGGAGCTGTTTTTT.

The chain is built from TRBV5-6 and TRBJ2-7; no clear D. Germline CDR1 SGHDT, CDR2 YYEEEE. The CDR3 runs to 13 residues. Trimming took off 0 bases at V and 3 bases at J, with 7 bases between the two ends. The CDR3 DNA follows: TGTGCCAGCAGCTTGGAACAGCTCTACGAGCAGTACTTC. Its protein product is CASSLEQLYEQYF.

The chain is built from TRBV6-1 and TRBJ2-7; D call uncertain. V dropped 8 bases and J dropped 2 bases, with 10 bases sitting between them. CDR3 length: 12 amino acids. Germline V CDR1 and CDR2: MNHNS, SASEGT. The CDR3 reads CASRSRTYEQYF. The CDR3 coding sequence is TGTGCCAGCCGATCGCGGACCTACGAGCAGTACTTC.

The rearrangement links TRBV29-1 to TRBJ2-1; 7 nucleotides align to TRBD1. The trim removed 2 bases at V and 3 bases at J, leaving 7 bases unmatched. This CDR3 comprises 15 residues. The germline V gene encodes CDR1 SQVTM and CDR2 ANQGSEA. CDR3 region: CSVESPGQNYNEQFF. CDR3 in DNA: TGCAGCGTTGAAAGTCCGGGACAGAACTACAATGAGCAGTTCTTC.

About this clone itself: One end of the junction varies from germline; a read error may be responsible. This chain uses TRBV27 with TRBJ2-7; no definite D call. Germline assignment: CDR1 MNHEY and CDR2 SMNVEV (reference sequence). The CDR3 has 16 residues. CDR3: CASSLVFSGIGYEQCF. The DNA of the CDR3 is TGTGCCAGCAGTTTAGTGTTTTCGGGTATTGGCTACGAGCAGTGCTTC.

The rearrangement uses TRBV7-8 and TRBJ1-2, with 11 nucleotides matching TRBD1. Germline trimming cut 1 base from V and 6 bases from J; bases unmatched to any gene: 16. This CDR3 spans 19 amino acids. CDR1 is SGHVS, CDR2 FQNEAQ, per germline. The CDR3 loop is CASSLDRFFRDRGDNGYTF. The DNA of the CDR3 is TGTGCCAGCAGCTTAGACAGATTTTTCCGGGACAGGGGGGATAATGGCTACACCTTC. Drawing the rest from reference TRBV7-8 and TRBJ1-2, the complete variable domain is GAGVSQSPRYKVAKRGQDVALRCDPISGHVSLFWYQQALGQGPEFLTYFQNEAQLDKSGLPSDRFFAERPEGSVSTLKIQRTQQEDSAVYLCASSLDRFFRDRGDNGYTFGSGTRLTVV.

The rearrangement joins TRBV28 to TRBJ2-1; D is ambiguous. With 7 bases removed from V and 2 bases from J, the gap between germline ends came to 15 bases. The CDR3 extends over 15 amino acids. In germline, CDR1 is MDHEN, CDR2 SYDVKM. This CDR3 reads CASTDVDSPYNEQFF. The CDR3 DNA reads TGTGCCAGCACGGATGTCGACTCTCCCTACAATGAGCAGTTCTTC. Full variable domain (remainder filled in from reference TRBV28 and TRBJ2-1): DVKVTQSSRYLVKRTGEKVFLECVQDMDHENMFWYRQDPGLGLRLIYFSYDVKMKEKGDIPEGYSVSREKKERFSLILESASTNQTSMYLCASTDVDSPYNEQFFGPGTRLTVL.

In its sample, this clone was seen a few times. CDR3 region: CASSQDGGGDEQFF. In nucleotides, the CDR3 is TGCGCCAGCAGCCAAGATGGAGGGGGCGATGAGCAGTTCTTC. The genes are TRBV4-3 and TRBJ2-1; maybe TRBD1 (7 bases). CDR1 and CDR2 (germline): LGHNA, YSLEER. The V and J ends lost 0 bases and 8 bases respectively, with 11 bases between them. This CDR3 region has 14 residues.

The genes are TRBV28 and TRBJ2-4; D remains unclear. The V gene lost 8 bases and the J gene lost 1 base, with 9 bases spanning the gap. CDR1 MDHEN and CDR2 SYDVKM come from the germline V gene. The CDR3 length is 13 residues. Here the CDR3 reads CASGSGAKNIQYF. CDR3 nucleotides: TGTGCCAGCGGCTCCGGGGCCAAAAACATTCAGTACTTC.

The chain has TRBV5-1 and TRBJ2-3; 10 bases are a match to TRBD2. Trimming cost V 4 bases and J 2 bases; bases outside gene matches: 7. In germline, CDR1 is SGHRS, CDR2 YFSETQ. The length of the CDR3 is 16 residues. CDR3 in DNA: TGCGCCAGCAGCATACCCAGCGGGGGGGCCACAGATACGCAGTATTTT. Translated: CASSIPSGGATDTQYF.

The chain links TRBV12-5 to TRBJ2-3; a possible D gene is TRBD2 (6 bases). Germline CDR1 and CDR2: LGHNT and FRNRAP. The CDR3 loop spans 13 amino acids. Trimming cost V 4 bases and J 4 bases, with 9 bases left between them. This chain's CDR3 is CASGSSGADTQYF. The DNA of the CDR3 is TGTGCTAGTGGTTCGTCGGGGGCAGATACGCAGTATTTT.

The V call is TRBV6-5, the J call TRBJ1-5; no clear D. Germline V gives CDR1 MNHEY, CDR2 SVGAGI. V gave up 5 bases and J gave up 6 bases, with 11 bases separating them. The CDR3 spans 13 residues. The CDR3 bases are TGTGCCAGCAGTCGTAACGTGCGTCAGCCCCAGCATTTT. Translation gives CASSRNVRQPQHF.

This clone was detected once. CDR3 nucleotides: TGTGCCAGCAGCTTTGGGGAGCGCACCGGGGAGCTGTTTTTT. This sequence encodes CASSFGERTGELFF. The chain is built from TRBV7-9 and TRBJ2-2, with D possibly being TRBD2 (5 bases). CDR1 is SEHNR and CDR2 is FQNEAQ in the germline V gene (reference sequence). The CDR3 contains 14 residues. Trimming stripped 3 bases from V and 4 bases from J, with 9 bases between.

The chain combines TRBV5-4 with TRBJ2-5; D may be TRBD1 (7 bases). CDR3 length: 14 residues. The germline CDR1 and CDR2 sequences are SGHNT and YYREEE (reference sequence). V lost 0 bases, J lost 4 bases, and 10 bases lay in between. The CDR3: CASSLGQGLETQYF. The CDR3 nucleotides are TGTGCCAGCAGCTTGGGACAGGGACTAGAGACCCAGTACTTC.

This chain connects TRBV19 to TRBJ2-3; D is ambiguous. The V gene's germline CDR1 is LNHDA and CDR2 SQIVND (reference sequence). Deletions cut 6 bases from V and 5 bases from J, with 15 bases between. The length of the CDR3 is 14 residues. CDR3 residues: CASRDIGARDTQYF. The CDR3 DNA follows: TGTGCCAGTAGAGACATCGGCGCGAGAGATACGCAGTATTTT.

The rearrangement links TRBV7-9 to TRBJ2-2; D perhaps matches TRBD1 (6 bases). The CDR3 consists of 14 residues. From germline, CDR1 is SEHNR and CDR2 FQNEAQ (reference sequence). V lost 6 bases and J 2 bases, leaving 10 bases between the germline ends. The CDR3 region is CASRQGINTGELFF. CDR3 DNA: TGTGCCAGCAGGCAGGGGATAAACACCGGGGAGCTGTTTTTT. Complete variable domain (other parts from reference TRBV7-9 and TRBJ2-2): DTGVSQNPRHKITKRGQNVTFRCDPISEHNRLYWYRQTLGQGPEFLTYFQNEAQLEKSRLLSDRFSAERPKGSFSTLEIQRTEQGDSAMYLCASRQGINTGELFFGEGSRLTVL.

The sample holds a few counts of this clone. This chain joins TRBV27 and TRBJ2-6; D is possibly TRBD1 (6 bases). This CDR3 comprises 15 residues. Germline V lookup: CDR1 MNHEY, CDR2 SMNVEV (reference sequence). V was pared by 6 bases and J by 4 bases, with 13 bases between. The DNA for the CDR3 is TGTGCCAGCAGACCTACAGGGTCCGGGGCCAACGTCCTGACTTTC. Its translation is CASRPTGSGANVLTF.

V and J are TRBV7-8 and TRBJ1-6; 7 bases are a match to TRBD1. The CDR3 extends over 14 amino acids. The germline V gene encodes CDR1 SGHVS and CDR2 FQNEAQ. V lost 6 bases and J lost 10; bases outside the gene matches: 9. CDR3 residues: CASRLDRVHSPLHF. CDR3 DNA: TGTGCCAGCAGACTCGACAGGGTACACTCACCCCTCCACTTT.

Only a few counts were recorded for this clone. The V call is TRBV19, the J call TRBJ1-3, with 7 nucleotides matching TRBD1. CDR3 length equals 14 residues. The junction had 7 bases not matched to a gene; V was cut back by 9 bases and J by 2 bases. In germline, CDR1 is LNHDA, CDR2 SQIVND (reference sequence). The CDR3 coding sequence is TGTGCCAGCACCTTTACAGGGGCTGGAAACACCATATATTTT. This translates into CASTFTGAGNTIYF.

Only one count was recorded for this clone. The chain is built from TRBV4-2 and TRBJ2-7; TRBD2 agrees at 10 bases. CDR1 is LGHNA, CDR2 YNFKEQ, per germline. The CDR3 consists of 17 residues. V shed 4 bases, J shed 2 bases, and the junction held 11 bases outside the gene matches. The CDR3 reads CASSPLASGGDTYEQYF. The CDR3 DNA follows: TGTGCCAGCAGCCCCTTGGCTAGCGGGGGTGATACCTACGAGCAGTACTTC.

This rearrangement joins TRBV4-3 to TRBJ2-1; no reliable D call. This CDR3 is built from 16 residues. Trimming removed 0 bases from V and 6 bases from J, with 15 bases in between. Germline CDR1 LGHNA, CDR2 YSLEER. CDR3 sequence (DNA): TGCGCCAGCAGCCAAGAGGCAGCGAGTGGAGCCAATGAGCAGTTCTTC. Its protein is CASSQEAASGANEQFF.

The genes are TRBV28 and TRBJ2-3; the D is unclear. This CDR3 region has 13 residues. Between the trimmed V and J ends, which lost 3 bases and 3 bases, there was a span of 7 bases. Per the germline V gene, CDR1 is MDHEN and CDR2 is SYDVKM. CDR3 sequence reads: CASSLSATDTQYF. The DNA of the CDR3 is TGTGCCAGCAGTTTGTCAGCGACAGATACGCAGTATTTT.

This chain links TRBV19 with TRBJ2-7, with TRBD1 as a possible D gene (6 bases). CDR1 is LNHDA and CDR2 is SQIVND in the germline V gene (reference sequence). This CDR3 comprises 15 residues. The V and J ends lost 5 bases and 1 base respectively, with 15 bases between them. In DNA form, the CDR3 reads TGTGCCAGTAGTGGGTCAGGGGCTCTATCCTACGAGCAGTACTTC. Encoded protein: CASSGSGALSYEQYF. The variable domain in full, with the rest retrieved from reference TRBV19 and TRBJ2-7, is DGGITQSPKYLFRKEGQNVTLSCEQNLNHDAMYWYRQDPGQGLRLIYYSQIVNDFQKGDIAEGYSVSREKKESFPLTVTSAQKNPTAFYLCASSGSGALSYEQYFGPGTRLTVT.

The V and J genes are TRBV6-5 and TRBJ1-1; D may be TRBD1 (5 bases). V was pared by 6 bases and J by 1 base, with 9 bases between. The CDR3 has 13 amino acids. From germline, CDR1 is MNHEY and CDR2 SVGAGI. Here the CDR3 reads CASRRGQNTEAFF. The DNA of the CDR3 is TGTGCCAGCAGGCGAGGACAGAACACTGAAGCTTTCTTT.